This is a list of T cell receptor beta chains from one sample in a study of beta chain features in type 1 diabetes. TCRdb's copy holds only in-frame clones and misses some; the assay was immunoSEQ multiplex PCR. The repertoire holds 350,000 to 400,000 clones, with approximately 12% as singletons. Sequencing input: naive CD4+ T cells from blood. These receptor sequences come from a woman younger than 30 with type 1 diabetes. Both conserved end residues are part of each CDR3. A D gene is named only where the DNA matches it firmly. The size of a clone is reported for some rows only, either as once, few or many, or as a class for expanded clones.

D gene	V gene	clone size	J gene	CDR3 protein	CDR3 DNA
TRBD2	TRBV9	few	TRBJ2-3	CASSVAGGDVTDTQYF	TGTGCCAGCAGCGTAGCGGGGGGGGATGTCACAGATACGCAGTATTTT
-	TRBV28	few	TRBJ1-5	CASARRGNQPQHF	TGTGCCAGCGCACGCCGGGGAAATCAGCCCCAGCATTTT
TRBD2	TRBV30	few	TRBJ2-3	CARGGGSTDTQYF	TGTGCCCGTGGGGGGGGAAGCACAGATACGCAGTATTTT
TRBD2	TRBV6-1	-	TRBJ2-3	CASSARASGTDTQYF	TGTGCCAGCAGTGCCAGGGCTAGCGGGACGGATACGCAGTATTTT
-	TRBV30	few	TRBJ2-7	CAWDNRVMDEQYF	TGTGCCTGGGACAACAGGGTCATGGACGAGCAGTACTTC
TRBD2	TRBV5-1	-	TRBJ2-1	CASSGAGLAGGPSSYNEQFF	TGCGCCAGCAGCGGCGCGGGACTAGCGGGAGGGCCGAGCTCCTACAATGAGCAGTTCTTC
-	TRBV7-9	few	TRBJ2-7	CASSFGQGGEQYF	TGTGCCAGCAGCTTTGGACAGGGAGGGGAGCAGTACTTC
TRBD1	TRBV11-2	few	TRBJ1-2	CASSYRTGKDGYTF	TGTGCCAGCAGCTATCGGACAGGGAAAGATGGCTACACCTTC
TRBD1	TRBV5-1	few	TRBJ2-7	CASSRDRYEQYF	TGCGCCAGCAGCCGGGACAGGTACGAGCAGTACTTC
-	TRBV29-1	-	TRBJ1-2	CSAHGEAYGYTF	TGCAGCGCTCACGGGGAGGCCTATGGCTACACCTTC
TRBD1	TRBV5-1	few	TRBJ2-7	CASSPRQGPYEQYF	TGCGCCAGCAGCCCCAGACAGGGCCCCTACGAGCAGTACTTC
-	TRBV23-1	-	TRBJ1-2	CASSQSGLYGYTF	TGCGCCAGCAGTCAATCGGGGCTCTATGGCTACACCTTC
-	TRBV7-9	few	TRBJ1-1	CASRKEVEGQAFF	TGTGCCAGCAGAAAGGAGGTGGAGGGTCAAGCTTTCTTT
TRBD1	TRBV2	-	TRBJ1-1	CASSSDRGTEAFF	TGTGCCAGCAGCTCCGACAGGGGCACTGAAGCTTTCTTT
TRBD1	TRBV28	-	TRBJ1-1	CASSSIRSRGQTEAFF	TGTGCCAGCAGTTCAATACGAAGCAGGGGGCAAACTGAAGCTTTCTTT
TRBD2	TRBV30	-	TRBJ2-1	CAWSVSGTAYNEQFF	TGTGCCTGGAGTGTTAGCGGGACCGCCTACAATGAGCAGTTCTTC
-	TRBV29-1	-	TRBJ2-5	CSALKSETQYF	TGCAGCGCCTTAAAATCGGAGACCCAGTACTTC
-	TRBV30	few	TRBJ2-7	CAWSAGTYEQYF	TGTGCCTGGAGTGCCGGGACCTACGAGCAGTACTTC
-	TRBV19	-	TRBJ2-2	CASTLRTGELFF	TGTGCCAGTACCCTCAGGACCGGGGAGCTGTTTTTT
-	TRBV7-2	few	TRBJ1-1	CASSLVEGRTEAFF	TGTGCCAGCAGCTTAGTCGAGGGGAGGACTGAAGCTTTCTTT
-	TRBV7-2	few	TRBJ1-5	CASSLVGYNQPQHF	TGTGCCAGCAGCTTAGTCGGGTACAATCAGCCCCAGCATTTT
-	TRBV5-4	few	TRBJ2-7	CASSLDQGPYEQYF	TGTGCCAGCAGCTTGGACCAGGGGCCCTACGAGCAGTACTTC
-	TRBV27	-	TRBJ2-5	CASSPQGSGTQYF	TGTGCCAGCAGTCCCCAGGGCAGTGGGACCCAGTACTTC
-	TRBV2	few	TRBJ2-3	CASSQAGDTQYF	TGTGCCAGCAGTCAGGCGGGAGATACGCAGTATTTT
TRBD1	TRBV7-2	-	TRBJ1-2	CASRLGQGVDYGYTF	TGTGCCAGCAGATTGGGACAGGGGGTTGACTATGGCTACACCTTC
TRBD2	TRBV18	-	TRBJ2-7	CASSPQWAGGTYEQYF	TGTGCCAGCTCGCCGCAATGGGCGGGAGGGACTTACGAGCAGTACTTC
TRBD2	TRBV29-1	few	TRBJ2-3	CSAIPGLATDTQYF	TGCAGTGCGATCCCGGGACTAGCAACAGATACGCAGTATTTT
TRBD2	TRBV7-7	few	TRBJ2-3	CASSVLGAGVPDTQYF	TGTGCTAGCAGCGTGCTAGGGGCGGGAGTACCAGATACGCAGTATTTT
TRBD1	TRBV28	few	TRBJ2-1	CASSLWAAGTGVNNEQFF	TGTGCCAGCAGTTTATGGGCCGCGGGGACAGGGGTCAACAATGAGCAGTTCTTC
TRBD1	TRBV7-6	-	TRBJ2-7	CASSDTGTGSEQYF	TGTGCCAGCAGCGATACCGGGACAGGGAGCGAGCAGTACTTC
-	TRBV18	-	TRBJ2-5	CASIGQNVATQYF	TGTGCCAGCATTGGGCAGAATGTGGCGACCCAGTACTTC
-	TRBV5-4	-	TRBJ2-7	CASSLGQVSYEQYF	TGTGCCAGCAGCTTGGGTCAGGTCTCCTACGAGCAGTACTTC
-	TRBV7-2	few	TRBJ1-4	CASSPGQSLVATNEKLFF	TGTGCCAGCAGCCCTGGACAGTCCCTAGTTGCAACTAATGAAAAACTGTTTTTT
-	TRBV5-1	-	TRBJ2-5	CASSLEGQETQYF	TGCGCCAGCAGCTTGGAGGGGCAAGAGACCCAGTACTTC
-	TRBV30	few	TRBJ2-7	CAGGLAPYEQYF	TGTGCCGGAGGTCTAGCCCCCTACGAGCAGTACTTC
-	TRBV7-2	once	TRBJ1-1	CASSLLSTEAFF	TGTGCCAGCAGCCTTCTAAGCACTGAAGCTTTCTTT
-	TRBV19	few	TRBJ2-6	CASIRTFLSGANVLTF	TGTGCCAGTATACGGACATTCCTTTCTGGGGCCAACGTCCTGACTTTC
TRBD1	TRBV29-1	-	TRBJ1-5	CSVRTGQNQPQHF	TGCAGCGTAAGAACGGGACAGAATCAGCCCCAGCATTTT
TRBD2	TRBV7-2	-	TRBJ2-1	CASSLAAGGPWEQFF	TGTGCCAGCAGCTTAGCTGCGGGAGGGCCCTGGGAGCAGTTCTTC
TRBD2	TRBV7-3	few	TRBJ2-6	CASRPTPGLAGNSGANVLTF	TGTGCCAGCAGACCTACCCCAGGACTAGCGGGGAACTCTGGGGCCAACGTCCTGACTTTC
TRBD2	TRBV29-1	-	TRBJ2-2	CSVCRTSPGELFF	TGCAGCGTTTGTAGGACTAGTCCCGGGGAGCTGTTTTTT
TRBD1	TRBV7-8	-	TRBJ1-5	CASSPDRVRNQPQHF	TGTGCCAGCAGCCCCGACAGGGTTAGGAATCAGCCCCAGCATTTT
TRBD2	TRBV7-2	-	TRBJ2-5	CASSRIRASGTVEYF	TGTGCCAGCAGCCGTATCCGGGCTAGCGGGACCGTAGAGTACTTC
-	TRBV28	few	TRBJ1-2	CASSLVQVYGYTF	TGTGCCAGCAGTTTGGTGCAGGTCTATGGCTACACCTTC
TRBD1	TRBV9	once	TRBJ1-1	CASSVAPPDRGAEAFF	TGTGCCAGCAGCGTAGCTCCTCCGGACAGGGGCGCTGAAGCTTTCTTT
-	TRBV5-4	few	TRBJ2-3	CASSSPGQDTQYF	TGTGCCAGCAGCAGTCCAGGGCAGGATACGCAGTATTTT
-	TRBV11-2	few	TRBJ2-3	CASSPLTGPTDTQYF	TGTGCCAGCAGCCCCCTAACAGGACCCACAGATACGCAGTATTTT
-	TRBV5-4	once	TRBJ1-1	CASSSLTPRLDRLNTEAFF	TGTGCCAGCAGCTCGCTGACCCCCCGACTTGACAGGTTGAACACTGAAGCTTTCTTT
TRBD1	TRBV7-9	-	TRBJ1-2	CASSRTGQYGYTF	TGTGCCAGCAGCCGGACAGGGCAATATGGCTACACCTTC
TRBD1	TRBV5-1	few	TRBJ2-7	CASSSRQGAYEQYF	TGCGCCAGCAGCTCCCGACAGGGGGCCTACGAGCAGTACTTC
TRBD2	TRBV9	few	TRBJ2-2	CASSPPHGRASGELFF	TGTGCCAGCAGCCCACCCCACGGGAGGGCCTCCGGGGAGCTGTTTTTT
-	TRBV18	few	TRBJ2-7	CASSPTGAYEQYF	TGTGCCAGCTCACCAACCGGAGCCTACGAGCAGTACTTC
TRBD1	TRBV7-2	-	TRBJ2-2	CASSLLDRGDYTGELFF	TGTGCCAGCAGCTTACTGGACAGGGGTGATTACACCGGGGAGCTGTTTTTT